This entry is about one T cell receptor beta chain. Its antigen is unidentified. This sample was taken from a study of T cell responses to AZD1222 COVID-19 vaccine. Study outcomes and limitations: Spike as a whole was targeted by vaccine-associated CD4 TCRs, dominant at 160-218 and 743-854.

Germline CDR1 and CDR2: SGHKS and YYEKEE (reference sequence). Trimming removed 4 bases from V and 7 bases from J, with 17 bases in between. The CDR3 covers 14 residues. Libraries were prepared by immunoSEQ multiplex PCR; TCRdb keeps only in-frame clonotypes and omits some of them. The sample comprises 140,000 or so clones, around 84% of which are singletons, and around 5.1% rests with the top ten. The sequence came from an adult who received the AZD1222 COVID-19 vaccine. The chain is built from TRBV5-5 and TRBJ2-5, with unresolved D. Sequenced here: peripheral blood, sampled 28 days after the second AZD1222 dose. The CDR3 region has the DNA TGTGCCAGCAGCCCGCAAACCGGAACAAGGACCCAGTACTTC. Residues: CASSPQTGTRTQYF.